The T cell receptor beta chain described here comes from a study of regulatory T cells in long-lasting Graves disease. Study observations and caveats: Study of thyroid tissue was not done, with only peripheral blood studied. Persistent Graves' patients possessed reduced TCR diversity relative to recently diagnosed ones.

This clonotype was counted at least ten times. Its target is unknown. As for time point: newly diagnosed GD, antithyroid drugs for less than 3 months. Extracted PBMC RNA gave rise to the TCR library. Germline CDR1 and CDR2: SEHNR and FQNEAQ (reference sequence). The CDR3 covers 11 residues. V was shortened by 5 bases and J by 6 bases, with 5 bases between the two germline ends. Arm-PCR with iRepertoire HTBI primers amplified the CDR3 regions for these TCR beta libraries. In the authors' workflow: Sample data revealed fewer than 70 TRBV and over eleven TRBJ segments. TCRdb reprocessed the multiplex PCR reads via MiXCR and lists one record per CDR3 protein. For this entry, the V and J calls and clone size follow TCRdb and not the study's own pipeline. The repertoire includes 530,000 or so distinct CDR3 sequences, 15% to 20% of them detected once, and around 13% sits in the top ten. The same data also went into a second study, on T cells in Graves' hyperthyroidism and ophthalmopathy. That source reports: Carried out on the TCR CDR3, a first-round RT-PCR used the HTBI primer set.

This receptor was obtained from a man between 18 and 35 years old with Graves disease. Specimen: peripheral blood mononuclear cells (PBMCs), collected at new diagnosis, from a patient treated with antithyroid drugs. V and J are TRBV7-9 and TRBJ2-1; no reliable D call. The chain's CDR3 is CASSHGNEQFF. In DNA, the CDR3 is TGTGCCAGCAGCCACGGCAATGAGCAGTTCTTC.